These 32 T cell receptor beta chains share one sample of origin, sequenced in a study of cytomegalovirus exposure and HLA in healthy donors. The study ran its PCR with 60 Vbeta and 13 Jbeta primers. Profiled with immunoSEQ multiplex PCR; TCRdb holds only in-frame clones, not every one. The sample has around 100,000 clones, under 85% seen once. The sample was PBMCs. The origin of the receptors is a man aged 25 to 40 in good health and CMV-seropositive.

The chain couples TRBV11-2 to TRBJ2-1; D may be TRBD2 (5 bases). Trimming removed 1 base at V and 5 bases at J, with 12 bases between. The germline V gene has CDR1 SGHAT and CDR2 FQNNGV. There are 15 residues in the CDR3. CDR3 DNA sequence: TGTGCCAGCAGCTTAGCCCGGACTGCTGACAATGAGCAGTTCTTC. Amino acid sequence: CASSLARTADNEQFF.

This clone was found once. This rearrangement joins TRBV1 to TRBJ1-3; the table's D gene call, TRBD1, was not cross checked with the DNA. TRBV1 is a documented pseudogene. This CDR3 contains 15 residues. CDR3 in DNA: TGCACCAGCAGCGCCGGGACACAGACTGGAAACACCATATATTTT. Translating gives CTSSAGTQTGNTIYF.

In its sample, this clone was seen a few times. The chain joins TRBV7-9 to TRBJ1-1; possibly TRBD1 for D (6 bases). V was clipped by 8 bases and J by 6 bases, with 19 bases between them. The CDR3 length is 14 residues. Germline V gives CDR1 SEHNR, CDR2 FQNEAQ (reference sequence). CDR3 in amino acids: CASGYRAVGAEAFF. The CDR3 bases are TGTGCCAGCGGATACAGGGCCGTCGGCGCTGAAGCTTTCTTT.

To note about this clone: Sequence at one end of the junction differs from germline and may be a read error. In the same sample, other DNA sequences code for this CDR3. The CDR3 is CASSSGTGDYEQYF. The CDR3 nucleotides read TGCGCTAGCAGCTCCGGGACAGGGGACTACGAGCAGTACTTC. This chain connects TRBV5-1 to TRBJ2-7; 10 bases align to TRBD1. This CDR3 comprises 14 residues. The germline gives CDR1 SGHRS, CDR2 YFSETQ.

This chain connects TRBV7-9 to TRBJ2-1; 16 positions match TRBD2. The V gene end was trimmed by 5 bases and the J gene end by 10 bases; junction bases not matched to a gene: 11. Germline loops: CDR1 SEHNR, CDR2 FQNEAQ (reference sequence). This CDR3 spans 17 amino acids. CDR3 residues: CASSRRGTSGGAGEQFF. The CDR3 coding sequence is TGTGCCAGCAGCCGCAGAGGGACTAGCGGGGGGGCGGGCGAGCAGTTCTTC.

A word on this clone: Other DNA sequences in the sample encode the same CDR3. V is TRBV19 and J is TRBJ1-5; 7 bases fit TRBD1. Germline lookup yields CDR1 LNHDA and CDR2 SQIVND (reference sequence). Trimming took 6 bases from V and 4 from J; bases not matched to a gene: 3. This CDR3 spans 13 amino acids. This CDR3 reads CASRTGVNQPQHF. The CDR3 nucleotides read TGTGCCAGTAGAACAGGGGTGAATCAGCCCCAGCATTTT.

The rearrangement links TRBV28 to TRBJ2-3, with TRBD1 identical over 10 bases. Germline assignment: CDR1 MDHEN and CDR2 SYDVKM. Trimming took 2 bases from V and 5 from J; bases not matched to a gene: 4. This CDR3 contains 15 residues. CDR3 region: CASSLADRGRDTQYF. The CDR3 bases are TGTGCCAGCAGTTTAGCCGACAGGGGGCGAGATACGCAGTATTTT.

The chain links TRBV27 to TRBJ1-6; the D gene is possibly TRBD1 (6 bases). V was shortened by 2 bases and J by 7 bases, with 21 bases between the two germline ends. Germline V CDR1 and CDR2: MNHEY, SMNVEV (reference sequence). The CDR3 loop spans 18 amino acids. CDR3 sequence reads: CASSLAGAPITGNSPLHF. CDR3 DNA: TGTGCCAGCAGTTTAGCGGGGGCCCCCATTACGGGGAATTCACCCCTCCACTTT.

The genes are TRBV27 and TRBJ1-2; TRBD1 is a possible D gene (5 bases). This CDR3 is 13 amino acids long. Looked up from germline, CDR1 is MNHEY and CDR2 is SMNVEV (reference sequence). Between the trimmed V and J ends, which lost 2 bases and 8 bases, there was a span of 12 bases. CDR3 in DNA: TGTGCCAGCAGTTTAGACAGAGATGGGGGCTACACCTTC. It yields the protein CASSLDRDGGYTF.

The chain has TRBV5-6 and TRBJ1-2, with a tentative D call TRBD1 (5 bases). V was cut by 4 bases and J by 4 bases, with 17 bases left in between. Germline lookup yields CDR1 SGHDT and CDR2 YYEEEE. The CDR3 has 15 amino acids. Written as DNA, the CDR3 is TGTGCCAGCAGCGGCCGCAGGGTTGTGCTCTATGGCTACACCTTC. Translating it yields CASSGRRVVLYGYTF.

This clone was recorded once. This rearrangement joins TRBV2 to TRBJ2-5; TRBD2 aligns across 9 bases. CDR1 and CDR2 (germline): SNHLY, FYNNEI. After removal of 3 bases from V and 6 bases from J, the junction contained 5 bases not matched to a gene. The CDR3 sequence is 14 residues long. The CDR3 reads CASSEASGDKTQYF. CDR3 DNA sequence: TGTGCCAGCAGTGAGGCTAGCGGGGATAAGACCCAGTACTTC.

This chain uses TRBV19 with TRBJ1-5; D is ambiguous. Trimming shortened V by 5 bases and J by 5 bases, and 10 bases separated the two germline ends. CDR1 is LNHDA and CDR2 is SQIVND in the germline V gene (reference sequence). The CDR3 has 13 residues. The CDR3 loop is CASSDSNYQPQHF. For the CDR3, the DNA is TGTGCCAGTAGTGACTCTAATTATCAGCCCCAGCATTTT.

The chain joins TRBV11-2 to TRBJ1-3; D unresolved. Per germline, CDR1 SGHAT and CDR2 FQNNGV. Trimming stripped 5 bases from V and 0 bases from J, with 11 bases between. CDR3 length equals 15 residues. The CDR3 DNA sequence: TGTGCCAGCAGCAATGACGGGAGCTCTGGAAACACCATATATTTT. It encodes CASSNDGSSGNTIYF.

The chain is built from TRBV10-2 and TRBJ2-5; TRBD1 matches 9 bases. The end of the DNA is better explained by TRBJ2-7, so the J call may be wrong. Germline V gives CDR1 WSHSY, CDR2 SAAADI. This CDR3 contains 14 residues. The CDR3 region is CASIAGQGGYEQYF. As DNA, the CDR3 is TGCGCCAGCATTGCGGGACAGGGAGGCTACGAGCAGTACTTC.

Details on this clone: Other DNA variants within this sample encode the same CDR3. CDR3 region: CASNLVGGGVLNEQFF. CDR3 DNA sequence: TGTGCCAGTAACCTCGTCGGCGGGGGGGTCCTCAATGAGCAGTTCTTC. This chain links TRBV7-2 with TRBJ2-1, with 9 nucleotides matching TRBD2. Germline V gives CDR1 SGHTA, CDR2 FQGNSA. V lost 9 bases to trimming and J lost 6 bases; unmatched junction nucleotides: 15. The length of the CDR3 is 16 residues.

The gene calls are TRBV5-6 and TRBJ2-7; D might be TRBD1 (6 bases). Germline V gene lookup returns CDR1 SGHDT and CDR2 YYEEEE. This CDR3 has 14 amino acids. V was trimmed by 7 bases and J by 4 bases, leaving 18 bases between them. CDR3 nucleotide sequence: TGTGCCAGCTCTTTTTGGGGGCTCTCGTACGAGCAGTACTTC. Protein product: CASSFWGLSYEQYF.

V gene TRBV9 combines with J gene TRBJ1-1; 10 bases align to TRBD1. This CDR3 comprises 13 residues. Germline V gives CDR1 SGDLS, CDR2 YYNGEE. V gave up 4 bases and J gave up 11 bases; unmatched junction bases: 8. The DNA of the CDR3 is TGTGCCAGCAGCCTGGGACAGGGGACTTCGGCTTTCTTT. It codes for CASSLGQGTSAFF.

The chain combines TRBV28 with TRBJ2-3; 7 bases line up with TRBD2. CDR3 length: 14 amino acids. CDR1 and CDR2 (germline): MDHEN, SYDVKM. V lost 6 bases to trimming and J lost 6 bases; unmatched junction nucleotides: 9. CDR3 region: CASRPERGPDTQYF. In DNA, the CDR3 is TGTGCCAGCAGGCCGGAGCGGGGCCCGGATACGCAGTATTTT.

The chain recombines TRBV5-1 with TRBJ2-5, with D tentatively TRBD2 (7 bases). Trimming took off 0 bases at V and 1 base at J, with 13 bases between the two ends. CDR1 SGHRS and CDR2 YFSETQ come from the germline V gene. This CDR3 contains 16 residues. The CDR3 bases are TGCGCCAGCAGCTTGGAACCCCGGGGGGCCCAAGAGACCCAGTACTTC. It translates to CASSLEPRGAQETQYF.

V and J are TRBV6-1 and TRBJ1-3; 7 nucleotides agree with TRBD1. The CDR3 has 14 amino acids. Germline V lookup: CDR1 MNHNS, CDR2 SASEGT. After removal of 3 bases from V and 6 bases from J, the junction contained 5 bases not matched to a gene. The CDR3 DNA reads TGTGCCAGCAGTGACGACAGGGTTTTAAACACCATATATTTT. It is translated as CASSDDRVLNTIYF.

The J gene is TRBJ2-7, the V gene TRBV5-1; 10 bases are shared with TRBD1. J gave up 7 bases and V 0 bases, and 4 bases lay outside the gene matches. The CDR3 sequence is 14 residues long. CDR1 and CDR2 from the germline V gene are SGHRS and YFSETQ. The DNA of the CDR3 is TGCGCCAGCAGCTTGGGGACAGGGGGGAGAGAGCAGTACTTC. Its protein is CASSLGTGGREQYF.

This chain joins TRBV6-1 and TRBJ2-1, with TRBD1 matching 7 bases. From germline, CDR1 is MNHNS and CDR2 SASEGT. The length of the CDR3 is 15 residues. Germline trimming cut 8 bases from V and 4 bases from J; bases unmatched to any gene: 11. CDR3 DNA sequence: TGTGCCAGCCGCACCCGACAGGGACCTTACAATGAGCAGTTCTTC. The encoded protein is CASRTRQGPYNEQFF.

J is TRBJ1-3 and V is TRBV5-6; 7 bases match TRBD1. The CDR3 is 14 residues long. The V gene end was trimmed by 4 bases and the J gene end by 1 base; junction bases not matched to a gene: 2. Germline CDR1 and CDR2: SGHDT and YYEEEE. CDR3 coding DNA: TGTGCCAGCAGCCTGACAGGGTCTGGAAACACCATATATTTT. Translated, it gives CASSLTGSGNTIYF. The entire variable domain, with the rest obtained from reference TRBV5-6 and TRBJ1-3, is as follows: DAGVTQSPTHLIKTRGQQVTLRCSPKSGHDTVSWYQQALGQGPQFIFQYYEEEERQRGNFPDRFSGHQFPNYSSELNVNALLLGDSALYLCASSLTGSGNTIYFGEGSWLTVV.

The chain uses TRBV12-5 and TRBJ2-7; 8 bases are shared with TRBD2. The CDR3 totals 16 residues. CDR1 and CDR2 from the germline V gene are LGHNT and FRNRAP. V shed 1 base, J shed 0 bases, and the junction held 5 bases outside the gene matches. The CDR3 spells CASGLAAGAVSYEQYF. The CDR3, as DNA: TGTGCTAGTGGTTTGGCAGCGGGGGCCGTCTCCTACGAGCAGTACTTC.

This chain uses TRBV5-1 with TRBJ2-4; no clear D. CDR1 is SGHRS and CDR2 is YFSETQ in the germline V gene. V dropped 5 bases and J dropped 0 bases, with 9 bases sitting between them. CDR3 length equals 14 residues. The CDR3 loop is CASRETVAKNIQYF. The CDR3 nucleotides are TGCGCCAGCAGGGAAACAGTAGCCAAAAACATTCAGTACTTC.

The chain recombines TRBV7-2 with TRBJ2-7; D gene ambiguous. This CDR3 region has 12 residues. CDR1 is SGHTA and CDR2 is FQGNSA in the germline V gene. With 0 bases removed from V and 5 bases from J, the gap between germline ends came to 5 bases. The CDR3 bases are TGTGCCAGCAGCTTAGCCAGGAACGAGCAGTACTTC. Amino acids: CASSLARNEQYF.

This clone was seen a few times. The V and J genes are TRBV14 and TRBJ1-1; no reliable D call. V was clipped by 4 bases and J by 3 bases, with 12 bases between them. The CDR3 spans 14 residues. Per the germline V gene, CDR1 is SGHDN and CDR2 is FVKESK. The CDR3 protein is CASSPINSYTEAFF. DNA of the CDR3: TGTGCCAGCAGCCCTATTAACAGCTACACTGAAGCTTTCTTT.

There are a few counts of this clone. The chain combines TRBV6-4 with TRBJ1-2; the D gene is possibly TRBD1 (5 bases). V was shortened by 3 bases and J by 5 bases, with 7 bases between the two germline ends. CDR3 length: 12 amino acids. Germline V gene lookup returns CDR1 MRHNA and CDR2 SNTAGT. The CDR3 DNA reads as TGTGCCAGCAGTGATAGGGGATATGGCTACACCTTC. Its protein product is CASSDRGYGYTF.

J is TRBJ2-7 and V is TRBV2; 7 nucleotides agree with TRBD1. CDR1 SNHLY and CDR2 FYNNEI come from the germline V gene. Trimming removed 3 bases from V and 3 bases from J; junction bases left unmatched: 5. CDR3 size: 14 residues. The chain's CDR3 is CASSDRDRNYEQYF. The CDR3 DNA follows: TGTGCCAGCAGTGATCGGGACAGAAACTACGAGCAGTACTTC.

The genes are TRBV11-2 and TRBJ2-2, with 8 nucleotides matching TRBD1. The CDR3 sequence is 16 residues long. Trimming removed 4 bases from V and 0 bases from J; junction bases left unmatched: 4. Looked up from germline, CDR1 is SGHAT and CDR2 is FQNNGV. CDR3 bases: TGTGCCAGCAGCTCGCCGGGACAGGCGAACACCGGGGAGCTGTTTTTT. Amino acid sequence: CASSSPGQANTGELFF.

The rearrangement joins TRBV14 to TRBJ2-5; 8 bases fit TRBD2. Trimming at V came to 6 bases and at J to 3 bases, leaving 3 bases not matched to a gene. The germline V gene has CDR1 SGHDN and CDR2 FVKESK. The CDR3 runs to 13 residues. CDR3 DNA: TGTGCCAGCAGGACAGCGGGAGAAGAGACCCAGTACTTC. It encodes CASRTAGEETQYF.

The chain links TRBV30 to TRBJ2-3; D uncertain. The CDR3 has 14 residues. Germline V gene lookup returns CDR1 GTSNPN and CDR2 SVGIG (reference sequence). Trimming left V 4 bases short and J 0 bases short, with 11 bases between. The CDR3 DNA sequence: TGTGCCTGGACAAATCCCAGGAGCACAGATACGCAGTATTTT. Translating gives CAWTNPRSTDTQYF.